Only a few counts were recorded for the clone carrying this T cell receptor beta chain. No antigen is known for it. The data were produced by immunoSEQ multiplex PCR, yet TCRdb's version contains in-frame clones alone and is incomplete. The repertoire includes roughly 23,000 clones, around four fifths of them detected once, and around 13% sits in the top ten. The data belong to a study of OX40 agonist ivuxolimab in advanced cancers. Study background: The study enrolled dose-escalation patients with hepatocellular carcinoma, melanoma, renal cell or head and neck cancer.

Germline-derived CDR1 and CDR2 are MNHEY and SMNVEV (reference sequence). This CDR3 spans 13 amino acids. V was clipped by 0 bases and J by 6 bases, with 3 bases between them. No patient had autoimmune disease or received systemic immunosuppression. General study results and limits: At doses 0.1 to 3.0 mg/kg, CD4+ and CD8+ clones expanded.

This chain links TRBV27 with TRBJ1-6; D not resolved. The source material was CD4+ or CD8+ T cells sorted from blood, sampled in a trial of the OX40 agonist ivuxolimab. The sequence was collected from an adult with an advanced solid tumor such as melanoma, head and neck, liver or kidney cancer. The CDR3 here is CASSLSPNSPLHF. In DNA form, the CDR3 reads TGTGCCAGCAGTTTATCCCCTAATTCACCCCTCCACTTT.